The T cell receptor (beta chain) described here comes from a study of human T cells and chemical hapten exposure. Noted time point: patch test 1, 2 weeks after DPC sensitization. Treatment specified: therapeutic diphenylcyclopropenone sensitization with weekly scalp DPC. TCRdb re-called the RACE reads through MiXCR, storing one row per CDR3 protein. The profile shows fewer than 200,000 distinct CDR3 sequences, approximately 20% of them singletons. This CDR3 has 15 residues. The V end was cut by 2 bases, the J end by 2 bases, with 11 bases between. Germline CDR1 reads SGHTA; CDR2 reads FQGTGA. The sequence was obtained from a woman aged 45-59 years with alopecia areata. Some clones in this sample may be carry-over from other donors' samples. The specimen comprised whole blood, sampled in connection with sensitization to the hapten diphenylcyclopropenone (DPC). V gene TRBV7-3 combines with J gene TRBJ2-3, with D perhaps TRBD2 (6 bases). The CDR3, as DNA: TGTGCCAGCAGCTTAGGGGCGGGATACACAGATACGCAGTATTTT. This gives the protein CASSLGAGYTDTQYF.